Sequencing of this TCR beta chain was carried out in a study of chemoradiotherapy in HPV16-positive cancers. About the research overall: Candidate HPV-specific clones and shared TCR motifs came from two HPV16-positive patients.

There are 13 residues in the CDR3. V lost 1 base and J 2 bases, leaving 5 bases between the germline ends. Germline V gives CDR1 MNHNY, CDR2 SVGAGI (reference sequence). The count of this clone is one. Using immunoSEQ multiplex PCR, the repertoire was profiled, and TCRdb retains in-frame clones only, with some absent. This sample has some 3,100 clones, with more than 80% found just once. The specimen comprised tumor tissue, sampled from a patient who underwent chemoradiotherapy. This sequence was found in a human donor with HPV-associated anogenital cancer. This chain joins TRBV6-6 and TRBJ1-2; D not resolved. The CDR3 DNA sequence: TGTGCCAGCAGTTACTTAGAAAACTATGGCTACACCTTC. Translation: CASSYLENYGYTF.